Here is one TCR beta chain with its context. Its antigen is currently unknown. MiXCR, applied by TCRdb to the reads, yields one record per CDR3 protein. The sample contains hundreds of thousands of distinct CDR3 sequences, 33% of which appear only once. The data are from a study of T cell repertoires in cytomegalovirus infection. Turning to the study itself: It was recently identified HLA-C-restricted and well-studied HLA-B-restricted CMV epitopes that the study used. A matching HLA type, together with CMV infection, was signaled by public TCR beta signatures. Study results and limitations: Summed frequency of shared TCR beta families picked out CMV carriers who also had the relevant HLA. Dominant in the ex vivo response were TCR beta clonotypes restricted by HLA-C and specific for CMV.

This receptor was obtained from a human donor in good health (CMV status not recorded). Some clones in this sample may be carry-over from other donors' samples. The source material was cultured PBMCs, sampled from culture after CMV antigen stimulation.

The CDR3 sequence is CSATTGSGNTIYF. The CDR3 DNA follows: TGCAGTGCGACGACAGGGTCTGGAAACACCATATATTTT. The chain links TRBV20-1 to TRBJ1-3, with TRBD1 matching over 7 bases. Germline V gene data show CDR1 as DFQATT and CDR2 as SNEGSKA (reference sequence). This CDR3 has 13 residues. V shed 6 bases, J shed 1 base, and the junction held 3 bases outside the gene matches.